Given below is one T cell receptor beta chain in context. This sample was taken from a study of OX40 agonist ivuxolimab in advanced cancers. Study-wide background: Age averaged around 58 years (range about 20 to 79), and roughly 82% were male.

The repertoire was sequenced with immunoSEQ multiplex PCR; TCRdb's copy has only in-frame clones and lacks some. The sample carries approximately 120,000 clones, approximately 90% recorded once. J lost 7 bases, V lost 7 bases, and 10 bases had no gene match. The CDR3 sequence is 14 residues long. Germline loops: CDR1 SGHTA, CDR2 FQGNSA. V gene TRBV7-2 combines with J gene TRBJ1-5; 7 nucleotides match TRBD1. The clonotype comes from an adult with an advanced solid tumor such as melanoma, head and neck, liver or kidney cancer. Sequencing was performed on CD4+ or CD8+ T cells sorted from blood, taken in a trial of the OX40 agonist ivuxolimab. CDR3 in amino acids: CASTWLGRGQPQHF. As DNA, the CDR3 is TGTGCCAGCACCTGGCTAGGCAGGGGGCAGCCCCAGCATTTT.